The T cell receptor (beta chain) under discussion was sequenced for a study of breast tumors, draining lymph nodes, adjacent tissues. General study results and limits: Tumor TCR diversity was below lymph nodes but above nontumor tissue. That most tumor T cells come from lymph nodes remained unproven.

Germline V gene sequence: CDR1 MDHEN, CDR2 SYDVKM. This CDR3 has 15 amino acids. V shed 5 bases, J shed 3 bases, and the junction held 4 bases outside the gene matches. Samples came from axillary lymph nodes draining the breast cancer. One entry per CDR3 protein, called by TCRdb with MiXCR from the multiplex PCR reads. The sample records 180,000 or so distinct CDR3 sequences, about 32% being singletons. This clonotype was counted between two and nine times. What it binds is not known. The TCR sequence derives from a female donor with breast cancer. Some clones in this sample may be carry-over from other donors' samples. The sequencing input was axillary lymph node tissue. This sequence joins TRBV28 and TRBJ2-2; TRBD2 matches 9 bases. This CDR3 reads CASSELAGHTGELFF. DNA of the CDR3: TGTGCCAGCAGTGAACTAGCGGGTCACACCGGGGAGCTGTTTTTT. The whole variable domain, remainder taken from reference TRBV28 and TRBJ2-2, is DVKVTQSSRYLVKRTGEKVFLECVQDMDHENMFWYRQDPGLGLRLIYFSYDVKMKEKGDIPEGYSVSREKKERFSLILESASTNQTSMYLCASSELAGHTGELFFGEGSRLTVL.